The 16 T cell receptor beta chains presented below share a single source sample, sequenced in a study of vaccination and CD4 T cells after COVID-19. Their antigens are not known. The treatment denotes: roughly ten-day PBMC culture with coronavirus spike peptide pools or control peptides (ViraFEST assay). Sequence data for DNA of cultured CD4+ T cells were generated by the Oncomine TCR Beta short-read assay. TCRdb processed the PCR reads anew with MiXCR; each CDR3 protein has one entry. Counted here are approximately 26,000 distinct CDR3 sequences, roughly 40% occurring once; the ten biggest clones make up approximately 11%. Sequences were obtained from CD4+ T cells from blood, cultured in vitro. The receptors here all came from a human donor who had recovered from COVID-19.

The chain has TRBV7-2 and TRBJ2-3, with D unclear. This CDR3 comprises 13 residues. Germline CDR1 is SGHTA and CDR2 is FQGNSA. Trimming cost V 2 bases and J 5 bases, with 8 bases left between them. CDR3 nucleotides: TGTGCCAGCAGCTTAAGGGAAAAAGATACGCAGTATTTT. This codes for CASSLREKDTQYF.

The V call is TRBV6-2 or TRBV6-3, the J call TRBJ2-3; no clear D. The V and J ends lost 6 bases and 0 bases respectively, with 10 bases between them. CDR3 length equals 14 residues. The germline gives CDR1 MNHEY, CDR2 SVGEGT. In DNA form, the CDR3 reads TGTGCCAGCAGATATAGGAGCAGCACAGATACGCAGTATTTT. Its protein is CASRYRSSTDTQYF.

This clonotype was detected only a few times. CDR3 nucleotides: TGCAGTGCTAGAACCTCAGGGCCTCCGATGCCCCAGCATTTT. Amino acid sequence: CSARTSGPPMPQHF. V gene TRBV20-1 combines with J gene TRBJ1-5; D possibly corresponds to TRBD1 (5 bases). V was clipped by 2 bases and J by 9 bases, with 17 bases between them. Per the germline V gene, CDR1 is DFQATT and CDR2 is SNEGSKA (reference sequence). The CDR3 is made up of 14 amino acids.

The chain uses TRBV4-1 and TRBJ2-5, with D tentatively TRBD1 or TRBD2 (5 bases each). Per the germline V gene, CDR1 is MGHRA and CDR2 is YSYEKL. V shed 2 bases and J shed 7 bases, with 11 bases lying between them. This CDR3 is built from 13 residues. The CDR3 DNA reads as TGCGCCAGCAGCCAATTGCCTGGGGGGACCCAGTACTTC. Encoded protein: CASSQLPGGTQYF.

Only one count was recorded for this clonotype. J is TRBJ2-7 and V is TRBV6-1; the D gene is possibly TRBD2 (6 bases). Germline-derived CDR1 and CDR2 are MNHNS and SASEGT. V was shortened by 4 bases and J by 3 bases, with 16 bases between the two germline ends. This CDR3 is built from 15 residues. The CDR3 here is CASSAVGTLYYEQYF. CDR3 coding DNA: TGTGCCAGCAGTGCGGTGGGGACTCTCTACTACGAGCAGTACTTC.

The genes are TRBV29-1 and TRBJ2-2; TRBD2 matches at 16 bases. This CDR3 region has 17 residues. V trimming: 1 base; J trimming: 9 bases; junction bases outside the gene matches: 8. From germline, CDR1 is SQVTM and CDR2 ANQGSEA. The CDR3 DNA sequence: TGCAGCGTTGAAGTTTCCGGGACTAGCGGGAGGGCCCGGGAGCTGTTTTTT. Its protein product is CSVEVSGTSGRARELFF.

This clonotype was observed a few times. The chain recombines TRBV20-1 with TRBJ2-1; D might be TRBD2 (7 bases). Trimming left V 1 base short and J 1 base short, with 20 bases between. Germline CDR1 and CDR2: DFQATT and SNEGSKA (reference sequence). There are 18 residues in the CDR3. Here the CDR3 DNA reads TGCAGTGCTAGAGTAGGGGGGCGCGCGGGAGTGTCCTACAATGAGCAGTTCTTC. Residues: CSARVGGRAGVSYNEQFF.

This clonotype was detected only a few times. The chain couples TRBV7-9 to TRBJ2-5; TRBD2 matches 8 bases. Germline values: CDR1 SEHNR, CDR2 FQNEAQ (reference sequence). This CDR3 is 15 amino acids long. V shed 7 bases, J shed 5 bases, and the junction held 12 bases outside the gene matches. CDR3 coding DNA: TGTGCCAGCAAGGGGACGGGAGGGCCCATGGAGACCCAGTACTTC. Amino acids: CASKGTGGPMETQYF.

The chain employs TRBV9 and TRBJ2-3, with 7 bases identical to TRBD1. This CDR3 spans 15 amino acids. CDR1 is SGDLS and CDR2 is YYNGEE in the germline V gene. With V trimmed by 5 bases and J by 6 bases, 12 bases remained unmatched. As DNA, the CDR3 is TGTGCCAGCAGTGCTCCCGGGCAAGGGGGCGATACGCAGTATTTT. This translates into CASSAPGQGGDTQYF.

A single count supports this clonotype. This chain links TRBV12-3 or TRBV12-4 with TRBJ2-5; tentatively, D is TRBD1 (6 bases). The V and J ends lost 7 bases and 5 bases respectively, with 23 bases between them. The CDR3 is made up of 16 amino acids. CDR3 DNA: TGTGCCAGCACGTCCGCCCCGCAGGGGAGAGAGGAGACCCAGTACTTC. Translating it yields CASTSAPQGREETQYF.

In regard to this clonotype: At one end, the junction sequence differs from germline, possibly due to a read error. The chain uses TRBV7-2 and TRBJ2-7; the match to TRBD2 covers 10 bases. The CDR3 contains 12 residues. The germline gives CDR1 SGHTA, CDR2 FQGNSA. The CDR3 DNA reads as TGTGCCAGCAGCTTTGGAACTAGCGGGAAGTCCTTC. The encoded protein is CASSFGTSGKSF.

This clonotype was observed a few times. CDR3: CASSPSSGRSYTDTQYF. In nucleotides, the CDR3 is TGTGCCAGCAGTCCTTCTAGCGGGAGGAGCTACACAGATACGCAGTATTTT. The rearrangement links TRBV25-1 to TRBJ2-3; the match to TRBD2 covers 11 bases. CDR3 length: 17 amino acids. V trimming: 5 bases; J trimming: 2 bases; junction bases outside the gene matches: 9. In germline, CDR1 is MGHDK, CDR2 SYGVNS. Drawing the rest from reference TRBV25-1 and TRBJ2-3, the complete variable domain is EADIYQTPRYLVIGTGKKITLECSQTMGHDKMYWYQQDPGMELHLIHYSYGVNSTEKGDLSSESTVSRIRTEHFPLTLESARPSHTSQYLCASSPSSGRSYTDTQYFGPGTRLTVL.

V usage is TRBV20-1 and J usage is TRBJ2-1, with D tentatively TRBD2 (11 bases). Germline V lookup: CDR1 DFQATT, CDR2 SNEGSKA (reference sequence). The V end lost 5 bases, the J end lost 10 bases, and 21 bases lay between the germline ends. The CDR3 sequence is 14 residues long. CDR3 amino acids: CSAWGQGTSGEQFF. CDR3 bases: TGCAGTGCTTGGGGACAGGGGACTAGCGGAGAGCAGTTCTTC.

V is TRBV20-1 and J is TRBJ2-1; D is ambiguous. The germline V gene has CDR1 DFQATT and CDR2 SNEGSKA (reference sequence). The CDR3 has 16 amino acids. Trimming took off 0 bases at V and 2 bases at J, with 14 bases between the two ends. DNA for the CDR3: TGCAGTGCTAGAGATCGATTGGACCGTACCTACAATGAGCAGTTCTTC. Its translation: CSARDRLDRTYNEQFF.

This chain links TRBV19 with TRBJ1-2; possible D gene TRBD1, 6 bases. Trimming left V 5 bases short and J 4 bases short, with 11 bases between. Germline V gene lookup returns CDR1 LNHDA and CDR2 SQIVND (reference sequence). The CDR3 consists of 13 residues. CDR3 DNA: TGTGCCAGTAGTCCACAGGGATTCTATGGCTACACCTTC. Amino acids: CASSPQGFYGYTF.

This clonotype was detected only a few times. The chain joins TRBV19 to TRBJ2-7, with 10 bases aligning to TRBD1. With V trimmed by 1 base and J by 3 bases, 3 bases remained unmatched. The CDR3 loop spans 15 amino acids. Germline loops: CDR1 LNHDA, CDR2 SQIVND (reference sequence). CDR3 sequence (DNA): TGTGCCAGTAGTATAGTCGGGACAGGGGACTACGAGCAGTACTTC. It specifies CASSIVGTGDYEQYF.